The 18 T cell receptor beta chains below all came from one sample that was sequenced in a study of T cell changes during pregnancy in multiple sclerosis. Only in-frame clones appear in the TCRdb table, and some are missing; sequencing was by immunoSEQ multiplex PCR. The table has around 92,000 clones, approximately 93% seen once. Material: peripheral blood, obtained after pregnancy. These receptor sequences come from a female donor with multiple sclerosis, enrolled in a pregnancy study.

The chain employs TRBV2 and TRBJ1-2; D possibly corresponds to TRBD1 (6 bases). The CDR3 is 14 amino acids. CDR1 SNHLY and CDR2 FYNNEI come from the germline V gene. V was clipped by 6 bases and J by 4 bases, with 15 bases between them. The CDR3 DNA reads TGTGCCAGCAGAGTTCAGGGGCTCCTCTATGGCTACACCTTC. It encodes CASRVQGLLYGYTF.

The chain carries TRBV27 and TRBJ1-5, with TRBD1 identical over 8 bases. The V gene end was trimmed by 7 bases and the J gene end by 5 bases; junction bases not matched to a gene: 4. The germline gives CDR1 MNHEY, CDR2 SMNVEV (reference sequence). The CDR3 consists of 13 residues. The CDR3 DNA reads TGTGCCAGCACCATGGACAGGGATCAGCCCCAGCATTTT. Translating gives CASTMDRDQPQHF.

V and J are TRBV4-3 and TRBJ1-2; D gene uncertain. CDR1 and CDR2 (germline): LGHNA, YSLEER. Trimming took off 1 base at V and 2 bases at J, with 11 bases between the two ends. The CDR3 is made up of 15 amino acids. The CDR3 reads CASSQVLGENYGYTF. In DNA, the CDR3 is TGCGCCAGCAGCCAAGTCCTTGGAGAAAACTATGGCTACACCTTC.

This clone was detected only a few times. The rearrangement joins TRBV6-5 to TRBJ1-3; D is unresolved. Deletions cut 3 bases from V and 5 bases from J, with 8 bases between. CDR3 length: 13 amino acids. The germline V gene has CDR1 MNHEY and CDR2 SVGAGI. The CDR3 coding sequence is TGTGCCAGCAGTTATAGGGAGAGAAACACCATATATTTT. Its translation is CASSYRERNTIYF.

The V call is TRBV11-2, the J call TRBJ2-2; 8 nucleotides align to TRBD2. The germline V gene has CDR1 SGHAT and CDR2 FQNNGV. This CDR3 comprises 19 residues. V lost 5 bases and J lost 4; bases outside the gene matches: 18. The CDR3 bases are TGTGCCAGCAGCGCAATCCGCGCGCTAGCGGGTCTTACCACCGGGGAGCTGTTTTTT. This encodes CASSAIRALAGLTTGELFF.

The chain combines TRBV18 with TRBJ1-1, with 7 bases identical to TRBD1. The germline CDR1 and CDR2 sequences are KGHSH and LQKENI. This CDR3 comprises 16 residues. Trimming at V came to 4 bases and at J to 0 bases, leaving 8 bases not matched to a gene. Written as DNA, the CDR3 is TGTGCCAGCTCACTGACTTTTGGACAGGTGAACACTGAAGCTTTCTTT. Protein sequence: CASSLTFGQVNTEAFF.

The genes are TRBV30 and TRBJ2-1, with D tentatively TRBD2 (6 bases). Trimming left V 4 bases short and J 4 bases short, with 14 bases between. The CDR3 loop spans 14 amino acids. Germline lookup yields CDR1 GTSNPN and CDR2 SVGIG (reference sequence). CDR3 amino acids: CAWTFGGLYNEQFF. For the CDR3, the DNA is TGTGCCTGGACCTTCGGGGGTCTATACAATGAGCAGTTCTTC.

The chain is built from TRBV7-9 and TRBJ2-6; 9 positions match TRBD2. Per germline, CDR1 SEHNR and CDR2 FQNEAQ (reference sequence). There are 19 residues in the CDR3. Trimming at V came to 0 bases and at J to 1 base, leaving 7 bases not matched to a gene. The CDR3 spells CASSLAREGGFSGANVLTF. CDR3 nucleotides: TGTGCCAGCAGCTTAGCGCGGGAGGGGGGGTTTTCTGGGGCCAACGTCCTGACTTTC.

This clone was recorded once. The chain joins TRBV4-2 to TRBJ2-5; 7 bases align to TRBD2. TRBJ2-7 matches the DNA end more closely, so the J call is doubtful. CDR1 is LGHNA, CDR2 YNFKEQ, per germline. This CDR3 region has 15 residues. This chain's CDR3 is CASSQGFGGSDEQYF. CDR3 DNA sequence: TGTGCCAGCAGCCAAGGCTTCGGCGGGAGCGACGAGCAGTACTTC.

The chain has TRBV7-2 and TRBJ2-1, with D possibly being TRBD1 (6 bases). Trimming cost V 3 bases and J 5 bases, with 14 bases left between them. The CDR3 totals 15 residues. Looked up from germline, CDR1 is SGHTA and CDR2 is FQGNSA. The CDR3 protein is CASSFPWGLHNEQFF. Here the CDR3 DNA reads TGTGCCAGCAGCTTTCCCTGGGGGCTCCACAATGAGCAGTTCTTC.

The J gene is TRBJ2-1, the V gene TRBV7-9; TRBD2 matches 7 bases. The CDR3 length is 19 residues. Germline lookup yields CDR1 SEHNR and CDR2 FQNEAQ (reference sequence). J gave up 0 bases and V 1 base, and 12 bases lay outside the gene matches. The DNA of the CDR3 is TGTGCCAGCAGCTTAGAACCCCTCTCTAGCGGCAGCTCCTACAATGAGCAGTTCTTC. Translating gives CASSLEPLSSGSSYNEQFF.

This rearrangement joins TRBV5-1 to TRBJ1-2; 10 bases match TRBD1. This CDR3 comprises 18 residues. From germline, CDR1 is SGHRS and CDR2 YFSETQ. V shed 3 bases and J 4 bases; nucleotides not matched to a gene: 15. The CDR3 DNA follows: TGCGCCAGCAGCTCAAGGGACCTGCCGGGACAGGGGTCCTATGGCTACACCTTC. It encodes CASSSRDLPGQGSYGYTF.

The chain links TRBV9 to TRBJ1-2, with D perhaps TRBD1 (5 bases). V lost 2 bases to trimming and J lost 7 bases, with 21 bases between them. The CDR3 runs 16 residues. Germline V gene lookup returns CDR1 SGDLS and CDR2 YYNGEE. CDR3 residues: CASSVLVTRDSAGYTF. The CDR3 DNA is TGTGCCAGCAGCGTCCTAGTGACCCGGGACTCCGCTGGCTACACCTTC.

This chain joins TRBV5-1 and TRBJ2-2; TRBD2 might be the D (6 bases). This CDR3 contains 15 residues. V lost 5 bases, J lost 0 bases, and 11 bases lay in between. Germline lookup yields CDR1 SGHRS and CDR2 YFSETQ. The CDR3 reads CASSPRGSNTGELFF. The DNA of the CDR3 is TGCGCCAGCAGTCCGCGGGGATCGAACACCGGGGAGCTGTTTTTT.

The rearrangement uses TRBV12-1 and TRBJ2-7; TRBD1, the D gene given by the table, was not confirmed from the DNA. TRBV12-1 is a recognized pseudogene. The CDR3 length is 14 residues. CDR3 sequence reads: CASSRRAGNYEQYF. The CDR3 nucleotides read TGTGCCAGCAGCCGCAGGGCAGGTAACTACGAGCAGTACTTC.

The chain carries TRBV27 and TRBJ1-1, with D perhaps matching TRBD1 (6 bases). This CDR3 has 13 amino acids. Trimming took off 0 bases at V and 4 bases at J, with 6 bases between the two ends. Germline V gene data show CDR1 as MNHEY and CDR2 as SMNVEV (reference sequence). CDR3 loop: CASSLSGGTEAFF. In nucleotides, the CDR3 is TGTGCCAGCAGTTTATCAGGGGGCACTGAAGCTTTCTTT.

This chain uses TRBV9 with TRBJ2-7, with D possibly TRBD1 on 6 matching bases. The V and J ends lost 0 bases and 4 bases respectively, with 14 bases between them. In germline, CDR1 is SGDLS, CDR2 YYNGEE. This CDR3 has 15 residues. Here the CDR3 reads CASSVGGTPLYEQYF. The CDR3, as DNA: TGTGCCAGCAGCGTAGGGGGGACACCTCTTTACGAGCAGTACTTC.

V and J are TRBV11-1 and TRBJ2-1; possible D gene TRBD1, 6 bases. The CDR3 is 15 residues long. Trimming pared 4 bases from V and 2 bases from J, leaving 12 bases between. Germline V gene data show CDR1 as SGHAT and CDR2 as FQDESV (reference sequence). CDR3 sequence reads: CASSSGTSAYNEQFF. Here the CDR3 DNA reads TGTGCCAGCAGCTCCGGGACATCGGCCTACAATGAGCAGTTCTTC. The whole variable domain, filled in from reference TRBV11-1 and TRBJ2-1, reads EAEVAQSPRYKITEKSQAVAFWCDPISGHATLYWYRQILGQGPELLVQFQDESVVDDSQLPKDRFSAERLKGVDSTLKIQPAELGDSAMYLCASSSGTSAYNEQFFGPGTRLTVL.